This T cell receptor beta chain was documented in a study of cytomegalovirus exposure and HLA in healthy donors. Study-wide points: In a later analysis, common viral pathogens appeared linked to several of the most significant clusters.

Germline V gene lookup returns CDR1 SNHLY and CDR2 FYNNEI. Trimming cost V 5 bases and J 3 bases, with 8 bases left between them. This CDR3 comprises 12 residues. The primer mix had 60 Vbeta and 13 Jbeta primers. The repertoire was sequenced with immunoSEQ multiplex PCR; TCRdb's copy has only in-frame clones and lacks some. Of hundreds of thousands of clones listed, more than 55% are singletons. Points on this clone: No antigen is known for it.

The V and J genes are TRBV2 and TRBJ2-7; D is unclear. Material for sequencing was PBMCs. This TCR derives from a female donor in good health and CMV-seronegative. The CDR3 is CASSPRVYEQYF. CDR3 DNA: TGTGCCAGCAGTCCCCGGGTCTACGAGCAGTACTTC. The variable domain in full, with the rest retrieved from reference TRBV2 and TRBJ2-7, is EPEVTQTPSHQVTQMGQEVILRCVPISNHLYFYWYRQILGQKVEFLVSFYNNEISEKSEIFDDQFSVERPDGSNFTLKIRSTKLEDSAMYFCASSPRVYEQYFGPGTRLTVT.